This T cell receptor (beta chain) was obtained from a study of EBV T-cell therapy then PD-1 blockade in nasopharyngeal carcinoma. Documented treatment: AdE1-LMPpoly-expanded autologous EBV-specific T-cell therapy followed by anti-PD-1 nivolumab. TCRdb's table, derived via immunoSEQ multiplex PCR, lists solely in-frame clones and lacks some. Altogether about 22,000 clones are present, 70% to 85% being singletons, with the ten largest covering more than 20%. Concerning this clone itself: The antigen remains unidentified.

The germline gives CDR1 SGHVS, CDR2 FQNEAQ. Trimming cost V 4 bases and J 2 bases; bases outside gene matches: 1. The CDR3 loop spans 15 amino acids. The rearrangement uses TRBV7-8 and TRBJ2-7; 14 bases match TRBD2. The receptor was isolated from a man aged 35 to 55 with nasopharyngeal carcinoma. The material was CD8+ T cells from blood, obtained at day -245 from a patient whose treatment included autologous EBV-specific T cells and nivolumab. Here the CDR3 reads CASSSGLAGAYEQYF. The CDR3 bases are TGTGCCAGCAGCTCGGGACTAGCGGGGGCCTACGAGCAGTACTTC.